Shown below are 29 T cell receptor beta chains from a single sample sequenced in a study of control samples from healthy donors and cancer patients. Only in-frame clones appear in the TCRdb table, and some are missing; sequencing was by immunoSEQ multiplex PCR. There are about 140,000 clones in the sample; around 90% occur only once, and less than 8.5% lies in the top ten. Sequences were obtained from blood. The receptor source for this set is a man aged 18-30 years in good health.

The chain combines TRBV5-4 with TRBJ2-3; perhaps D is TRBD1 or TRBD2 (6 bases each). Germline loops: CDR1 SGHNT, CDR2 YYREEE (reference sequence). The CDR3 has 15 residues. Trimming took off 4 bases at V and 7 bases at J, with 19 bases between the two ends. The CDR3 DNA reads as TGTGCCAGCAGCCTGCGGATGGGGGCGGGACATACGCAGTATTTT. The encoded protein is CASSLRMGAGHTQYF.

The sample holds a few counts of this clone. V usage is TRBV5-4 and J usage is TRBJ2-5, with D perhaps matching TRBD1 or TRBD2 (5 bases each). Germline-derived CDR1 and CDR2 are SGHNT and YYREEE (reference sequence). The CDR3 runs to 16 residues. The V end was cut by 0 bases, the J end by 1 base, with 13 bases between. The CDR3 DNA is TGTGCCAGCAGCTTGGAGGCAGGGAGCTTCCAAGAGACCCAGTACTTC. It specifies CASSLEAGSFQETQYF.

The chain carries TRBV7-3 and TRBJ1-3; D may be TRBD1 (6 bases). CDR3 length: 14 residues. Germline values: CDR1 SGHTA, CDR2 FQGTGA. The ends were cut back, 5 bases at V and 0 bases at J, with 8 bases in the middle. The CDR3 reads CASSTQGSGNTIYF. The DNA of the CDR3 is TGTGCCAGCAGCACACAGGGCTCTGGAAACACCATATATTTT.

The rearrangement links TRBV2 to TRBJ2-5, with D maybe TRBD1 (6 bases). The CDR3 is made up of 15 amino acids. Germline V CDR1 and CDR2: SNHLY, FYNNEI. The V end lost 6 bases, the J end lost 4 bases, and 18 bases lay between the germline ends. The CDR3: CASRVGRGALETQYF. CDR3 sequence (DNA): TGTGCCAGCAGGGTGGGCAGGGGTGCTCTAGAGACCCAGTACTTC.

The chain combines TRBV18 with TRBJ2-3, with no clear D. The CDR3 extends over 13 amino acids. V lost 0 bases and J lost 2, with 3 bases in between. Germline V gene sequence: CDR1 KGHSH, CDR2 LQKENI. The CDR3 region is CASSPPNTDTQYF. The CDR3 DNA follows: TGTGCCAGCTCACCACCCAACACAGATACGCAGTATTTT.

This sequence joins TRBV7-2 and TRBJ1-5, with 9 bases that match TRBD1. This CDR3 has 13 residues. Unmatched junction bases numbered 2, after V lost 5 bases and J lost 6 bases. Germline V gene sequence: CDR1 SGHTA, CDR2 FQGNSA. As DNA, the CDR3 is TGTGCCAGCAGCGAACAGGGGGCTCAGCCCCAGCATTTT. Translated: CASSEQGAQPQHF.

The chain recombines TRBV27 with TRBJ2-7; D possibly matches TRBD1 or TRBD2 (5 bases each). Trimming took 7 bases from V and 2 from J, leaving 9 bases between them. The CDR3 totals 12 residues. CDR1 MNHEY and CDR2 SMNVEV come from the germline V gene (reference sequence). CDR3 bases: TGTGCCAGCACCGGGACCGCCTACGAGCAGTACTTC. This encodes CASTGTAYEQYF.

The rearrangement joins TRBV3-1 (or the pseudogene TRBV3-2) to TRBJ2-3; no definite D call. Per germline, CDR1 LGHDT and CDR2 YNNKEL (reference sequence). This CDR3 region has 13 residues. The germline V and J ends were trimmed by 1 base and 6 bases, with 8 bases remaining between them. As DNA, the CDR3 is TGTGCCAGCAGCCAAGCCAATTTCGATACGCAGTATTTT. Translating it yields CASSQANFDTQYF.

The chain combines TRBV27 with TRBJ1-5; 7 bases map to TRBD1. CDR3 length: 15 amino acids. The V gene's germline CDR1 is MNHEY and CDR2 SMNVEV (reference sequence). V was clipped by 5 bases and J by 3 bases; unmatched bases: 7. CDR3 in amino acids: CASSTLGQFNQPQHF. CDR3 nucleotides: TGTGCCAGCAGTACCTTGGGACAGTTCAATCAGCCCCAGCATTTT.

The CDR3 sequence: CASTEAGAAGELFF. The CDR3 DNA follows: TGTGCCAGCACCGAGGCGGGGGCTGCCGGGGAGCTGTTTTTT. The chain combines TRBV25-1 with TRBJ2-2, with D possibly TRBD2 on 7 matching bases. The V gene's germline CDR1 is MGHDK and CDR2 SYGVNS. The CDR3 totals 14 residues. The V end was cut by 7 bases, the J end by 6 bases, with 15 bases between.

This clone was seen once. Here the CDR3 reads CASSPMFMGAGELFF. The DNA for the CDR3 is TGTGCCAGCAGCCCGATGTTTATGGGTGCCGGGGAGCTGTTTTTT. V and J are TRBV7-9 and TRBJ2-2; D is unclear. There are 15 residues in the CDR3. Germline V lookup: CDR1 SEHNR, CDR2 FQNEAQ (reference sequence). The V gene lost 5 bases and the J gene lost 6 bases, with 16 bases spanning the gap.

This clone has a single count. V usage is TRBV6-4 and J usage is TRBJ1-5; D uncertain. The V and J ends lost 5 bases and 5 bases respectively, with 10 bases between them. This CDR3 has 13 residues. Germline CDR1 reads MRHNA; CDR2 reads SNTAGT. In DNA form, the CDR3 reads TGTGCCAGCAGTTTACCCACGGATCAGCCCCAGCATTTT. This gives the protein CASSLPTDQPQHF.

This clone was seen just once. This chain connects TRBV2 to TRBJ1-4, with D tentatively TRBD1 (5 bases). V was cut by 1 base and J by 13 bases, with 13 bases left in between. This CDR3 region has 13 residues. Per germline, CDR1 SNHLY and CDR2 FYNNEI. The CDR3: CASSEESLQGLFF. The CDR3 DNA is TGTGCCAGCAGTGAAGAGAGCCTTCAGGGACTGTTTTTT.

The CDR3 region has the DNA TGTGCCAGCAGCTTAGATCATCTTAACCTCCTACTCCAAGAGACCCAGTACTTC. Its translation: CASSLDHLNLLLQETQYF. The rearrangement joins TRBV11-2 to TRBJ2-5; D is unresolved. The length of the CDR3 is 18 residues. Germline V gene sequence: CDR1 SGHAT, CDR2 FQNNGV. The V and J ends lost 0 bases and 1 base respectively, with 18 bases between them.

The chain uses TRBV4-1 and TRBJ2-3; 7 bases align to TRBD2. The CDR3 contains 15 residues. V shed 0 bases and J 6 bases; nucleotides not matched to a gene: 6. Germline V CDR1 and CDR2: MGHRA, YSYEKL. In nucleotides, the CDR3 is TGCGCCAGCAGCCAAGAGATCGCCGGGGGGGATACGCAGTATTTT. It yields the protein CASSQEIAGGDTQYF.

The chain combines TRBV5-4 with TRBJ2-3; D might be TRBD1 (6 bases). V gave up 4 bases and J gave up 0 bases, with 9 bases separating them. Germline CDR1 is SGHNT and CDR2 is YYREEE (reference sequence). The CDR3 is made up of 14 amino acids. The CDR3 protein is CASSLDRSTDTQYF. CDR3 in DNA: TGTGCCAGCAGCCTCGACAGGAGCACAGATACGCAGTATTTT.

The chain joins TRBV30 to TRBJ1-2, with TRBD1 as a possible D gene (5 bases). V lost 3 bases to trimming and J lost 8 bases, with 19 bases between them. There are 14 residues in the CDR3. Germline assignment: CDR1 GTSNPN and CDR2 SVGIG (reference sequence). CDR3 sequence: CAWRAPDRRGGYTF. The CDR3 DNA reads as TGTGCCTGGAGGGCCCCAGACCGGAGGGGCGGCTACACCTTC.

The V call is TRBV19, the J call TRBJ1-5; D may be TRBD1 (5 bases). V was trimmed by 4 bases and J by 5 bases, leaving 15 bases between them. This CDR3 is built from 15 residues. The germline CDR1 and CDR2 sequences are LNHDA and SQIVND (reference sequence). The CDR3 here is CASSTSRGEDQPQHF. In nucleotides, the CDR3 is TGTGCCAGTAGTACCTCGCGAGGGGAAGATCAGCCCCAGCATTTT.

The chain uses TRBV4-1 and TRBJ2-7; D perhaps matches TRBD1 (6 bases). Per the germline V gene, CDR1 is MGHRA and CDR2 is YSYEKL. The CDR3 has 13 residues. Between the trimmed V and J ends, which lost 4 bases and 3 bases, there was a span of 10 bases. CDR3 DNA: TGCGCCAGCAGCCGCGGACAGTTCTACGAGCAGTACTTC. This translates into CASSRGQFYEQYF.

The chain has TRBV7-9 and TRBJ1-4; D gene uncertain. Germline V gene sequence: CDR1 SEHNR, CDR2 FQNEAQ (reference sequence). Trimming cost V 1 base and J 4 bases, with 4 bases left between them. This CDR3 has 13 residues. CDR3 sequence: CASSLGVNEKLFF. The CDR3 nucleotides read TGTGCCAGCAGCTTAGGGGTTAATGAAAAACTGTTTTTT.

The chain is built from TRBV6-5 and TRBJ2-1, with D tentatively TRBD1 (6 bases). Germline-derived CDR1 and CDR2 are MNHEY and SVGAGI. Deletions cut 6 bases from V and 8 bases from J, with 20 bases between. The CDR3 contains 15 residues. CDR3 coding DNA: TGTGCCAGCAGCCGCCTCAGTGGAGCAGGGGATGAGCAGTTCTTC. This sequence encodes CASSRLSGAGDEQFF.

This chain links TRBV6-1 with TRBJ2-7; TRBD1 aligns across 7 bases. The trim removed 1 base at V and 6 bases at J, leaving 9 bases unmatched. This CDR3 contains 15 residues. The germline CDR1 and CDR2 sequences are MNHNS and SASEGT. CDR3 sequence (DNA): TGTGCCAGCAGTGAAGGCGACAGGGCCGCCTCCGAGCAGTACTTC. This gives the protein CASSEGDRAASEQYF.

The gene calls are TRBV4-1 and TRBJ1-5, with D perhaps matching TRBD1 (6 bases). The CDR3 length is 19 residues. V gave up 1 base and J gave up 4 bases, with 23 bases separating them. Per germline, CDR1 MGHRA and CDR2 YSYEKL. CDR3 DNA: TGCGCCAGCAGCCAAGTCCTCCCCGGGGGGGCAGGTAGGAATCAGCCCCAGCATTTT. Its translation: CASSQVLPGGAGRNQPQHF.

The chain uses TRBV19 and TRBJ2-1, with 14 bases matching TRBD2. V was pared by 9 bases and J by 9 bases, with 7 bases of the junction left unmatched. Germline CDR1 and CDR2: LNHDA and SQIVND (reference sequence). The CDR3 has 14 amino acids. The CDR3 is CASRTSGGLGEQFF. CDR3 coding DNA: TGTGCCAGCAGGACTAGCGGGGGGCTTGGTGAGCAGTTCTTC.

Here the CDR3 DNA reads TGTGCCAGCAGCCAATGGTCAGCGGGGGGGGCCATGACGCAGTATTTT. This codes for CASSQWSAGGAMTQYF. The chain carries TRBV14 and TRBJ2-3; 10 bases fit TRBD2. Trimming cost V 2 bases and J 9 bases; bases outside gene matches: 11. This CDR3 is built from 16 residues. Per germline, CDR1 SGHDN and CDR2 FVKESK.

In regard to this clone: Germline is not matched at one junction end, which may reflect a read error. Here the CDR3 DNA reads TGTGCCGCCAGTGGCCACCGGGACGGAGAAGAAGAGCAGTACTTC. Translating it yields CAASGHRDGEEEQYF. J is TRBJ2-7 and V is TRBV24-1; D may correspond to TRBD1 or TRBD2 (5 bases each). Germline CDR1 reads KGHDR; CDR2 reads SFDVKD. The CDR3 runs 15 residues.

The J gene is TRBJ2-7, the V gene TRBV4-1; D may be TRBD1 (5 bases). Trimming cost V 2 bases and J 2 bases, with 7 bases left between them. CDR3 length equals 13 residues. Germline CDR1 and CDR2: MGHRA and YSYEKL. In nucleotides, the CDR3 is TGCGCCAGCAGCCAAAAACAGGCCTACGAGCAGTACTTC. Residues: CASSQKQAYEQYF.

A single count supports this clone. The rearrangement uses TRBV4-2 and TRBJ2-3; 10 nucleotides line up with TRBD2. The trim removed 0 bases at V and 0 bases at J, leaving 6 bases unmatched. Germline loops: CDR1 LGHNA, CDR2 YNFKEQ. The CDR3 runs to 18 residues. CDR3 sequence: CASSQDLAGVSSTDTQYF. The CDR3 DNA is TGTGCCAGCAGCCAAGATCTAGCGGGGGTTTCTAGCACAGATACGCAGTATTTT.

The gene calls are TRBV7-6 and TRBJ2-5; 9 bases are shared with TRBD2. Germline V gene data show CDR1 as SGHVS and CDR2 as FNYEAQ. Trimming removed 1 base from V and 6 bases from J; junction bases left unmatched: 9. The CDR3 loop spans 16 amino acids. CDR3 sequence: CASSLGSGGLSQTQYF. The CDR3 DNA reads as TGTGCCAGCAGCTTAGGTAGCGGGGGTTTATCCCAGACCCAGTACTTC.